The entry that follows covers one TCR beta chain sequence. TCR beta cDNA libraries had unique molecular identifiers. TCRdb used MiXCR to reprocess the PCR reads, holding one entry per CDR3 protein. This sample has around 440,000 distinct CDR3 sequences, with roughly 45% found just once. These data come from a study of post-analysis software for immune sequencing data. The sequence was collected from a girl under 18 with multiple sclerosis. The material sequenced was blood.

This chain's CDR3 is CASSSVSGTKEGEQYF. CDR3 sequence (DNA): TGTGCCAGCAGCTCCGTTTCGGGCACAAAGGAAGGCGAGCAGTACTTC. The chain is built from TRBV7-9 and TRBJ2-7; D not certain. Germline V lookup: CDR1 SEHNR, CDR2 FQNEAQ (reference sequence). The CDR3 extends over 16 amino acids. V was shortened by 4 bases and J by 6 bases, with 22 bases between the two germline ends.